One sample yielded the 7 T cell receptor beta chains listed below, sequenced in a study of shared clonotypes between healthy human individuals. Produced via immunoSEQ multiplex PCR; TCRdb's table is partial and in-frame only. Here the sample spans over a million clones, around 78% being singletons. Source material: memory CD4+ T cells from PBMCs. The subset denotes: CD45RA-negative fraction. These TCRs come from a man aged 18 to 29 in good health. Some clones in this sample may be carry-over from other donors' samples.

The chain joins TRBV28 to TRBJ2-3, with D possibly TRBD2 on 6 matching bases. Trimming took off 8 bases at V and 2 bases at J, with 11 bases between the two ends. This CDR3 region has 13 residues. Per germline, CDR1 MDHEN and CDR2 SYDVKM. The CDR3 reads CASRAGYTDTQYF. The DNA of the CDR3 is TGTGCCAGCCGGGCGGGATACACAGATACGCAGTATTTT.

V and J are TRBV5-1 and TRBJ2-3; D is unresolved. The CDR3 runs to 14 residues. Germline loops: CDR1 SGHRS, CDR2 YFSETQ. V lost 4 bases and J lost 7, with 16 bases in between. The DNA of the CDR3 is TGCGCCAGCAGCGTGTCGACCGGGTTTAATACGCAGTATTTT. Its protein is CASSVSTGFNTQYF.

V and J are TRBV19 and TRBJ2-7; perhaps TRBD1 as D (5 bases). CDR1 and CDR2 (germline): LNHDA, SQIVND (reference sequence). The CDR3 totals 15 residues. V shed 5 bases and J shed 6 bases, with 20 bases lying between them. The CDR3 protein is CASSPRGFFLREQYF. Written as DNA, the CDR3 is TGTGCCAGTAGTCCAAGGGGATTTTTTTTACGCGAGCAGTACTTC.

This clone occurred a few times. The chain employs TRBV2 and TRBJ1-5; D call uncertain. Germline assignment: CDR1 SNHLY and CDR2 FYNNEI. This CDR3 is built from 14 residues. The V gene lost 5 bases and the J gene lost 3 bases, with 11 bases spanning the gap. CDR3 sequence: CASSPTVNNQPQHF. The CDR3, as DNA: TGTGCCAGCAGTCCTACAGTGAACAATCAGCCCCAGCATTTT.

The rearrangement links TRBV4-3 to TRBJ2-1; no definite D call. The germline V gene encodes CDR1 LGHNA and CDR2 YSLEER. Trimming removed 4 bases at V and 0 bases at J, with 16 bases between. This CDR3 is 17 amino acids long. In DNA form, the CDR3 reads TGCGCCAGCAGCCTGAGCCCCCCAATGAGCTCCTACAATGAGCAGTTCTTC. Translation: CASSLSPPMSSYNEQFF.

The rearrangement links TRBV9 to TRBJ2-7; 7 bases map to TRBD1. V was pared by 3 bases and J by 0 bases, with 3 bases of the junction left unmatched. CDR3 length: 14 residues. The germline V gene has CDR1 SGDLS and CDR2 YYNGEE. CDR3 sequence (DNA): TGTGCCAGCAGCGAGGGACAGAACTCCTACGAGCAGTACTTC. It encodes CASSEGQNSYEQYF.

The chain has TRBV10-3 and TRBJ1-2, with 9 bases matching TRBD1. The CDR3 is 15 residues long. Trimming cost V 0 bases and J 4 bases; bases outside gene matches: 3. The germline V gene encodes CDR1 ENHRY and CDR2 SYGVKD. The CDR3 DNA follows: TGTGCCATCAGTGAGTCGGACAGGGGAGGCTATGGCTACACCTTC. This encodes CAISESDRGGYGYTF.